A single sample is the source of the 12 T cell receptor beta chains below, sequenced in a study of cytomegalovirus exposure and HLA in healthy donors. The PCR employed 60 Vbeta primers together with 13 Jbeta primers. Clones were sequenced by immunoSEQ multiplex PCR, and TCRdb holds only the in-frame ones, with some missing. Seen here are about 110,000 clones, over 60% observed once, and the top ten hold 2.2%. The specimen sequenced was PBMCs. The origin of the receptors is a woman aged 25 to 39 in good health and CMV-seronegative.

This clone was recorded only once. The chain is built from TRBV11-2 and TRBJ2-2; D not resolved. CDR1 is SGHAT and CDR2 is FQNNGV in the germline V gene. Trimming took off 5 bases at V and 0 bases at J, with 13 bases between the two ends. The CDR3 is made up of 16 amino acids. The DNA for the CDR3 is TGTGCCAGCAGCCCCACAGATCCCTCGAACACCGGGGAGCTGTTTTTT. Encoded protein: CASSPTDPSNTGELFF. The full variable domain, rest sourced from reference TRBV11-2 and TRBJ2-2, is EAGVAQSPRYKIIEKRQSVAFWCNPISGHATLYWYQQILGQGPKLLIQFQNNGVVDDSQLPKDRFSAERLKGVDSTLKIQPAKLEDSAVYLCASSPTDPSNTGELFFGEGSRLTVL.

The chain is built from TRBV6-5 and TRBJ2-7, with 7 positions matching TRBD1. The CDR3 runs to 14 residues. With 6 bases clipped from V and 0 bases from J, the junction kept 5 bases outside the gene matches. CDR1 is MNHEY, CDR2 SVGAGI, per germline. CDR3 sequence reads: CASRRTGRSYEQYF. CDR3 sequence (DNA): TGTGCCAGCAGGAGGACAGGTCGCTCCTACGAGCAGTACTTC.

This clone was seen more than once but under ten times. The gene calls are TRBV2 and TRBJ2-7, with 9 bases matching TRBD1. V was clipped by 6 bases and J by 0 bases; unmatched bases: 3. Germline CDR1 is SNHLY and CDR2 is FYNNEI. There are 14 residues in the CDR3. CDR3: CASSPQGASYEQYF. Written as DNA, the CDR3 is TGTGCCAGCAGCCCACAGGGGGCCTCCTACGAGCAGTACTTC.

The V gene is TRBV7-3, the J gene TRBJ2-1, with a weak D call TRBD2 (6 bases). Trimming removed 5 bases at V and 3 bases at J, with 8 bases between. This CDR3 spans 13 amino acids. CDR1 and CDR2 (germline): SGHTA, FQGTGA. Written as DNA, the CDR3 is TGTGCCAGCAGCCCGACTAGCTACAATGAGCAGTTCTTC. Its protein product is CASSPTSYNEQFF.

V usage is TRBV28 and J usage is TRBJ2-7, with TRBD2 matching over 13 bases. The CDR3 spans 14 residues. In germline, CDR1 is MDHEN, CDR2 SYDVKM. J lost 4 bases, V lost 6 bases, and 3 bases had no gene match. The CDR3 protein is CASRLAGGGYEQYF. In DNA form, the CDR3 reads TGTGCCAGCAGACTAGCGGGAGGGGGGTACGAGCAGTACTTC.

This rearrangement joins TRBV7-6 to TRBJ2-1; 12 positions match TRBD2. The V gene end was trimmed by 4 bases and the J gene end by 10 bases; junction bases not matched to a gene: 8. In germline, CDR1 is SGHVS, CDR2 FNYEAQ. The length of the CDR3 is 15 residues. CDR3 protein: CASSSSGRASLEQFF. In nucleotides, the CDR3 is TGTGCCAGCAGCTCTAGCGGGAGGGCCTCTTTGGAGCAGTTCTTC.

This clone was seen more than once but under ten times. The genes are TRBV29-1 and TRBJ1-3; D perhaps matches TRBD1 (5 bases). CDR1 is SQVTM, CDR2 ANQGSEA, per germline. This CDR3 region has 14 residues. The germline V and J ends were trimmed by 7 bases and 4 bases, with 17 bases remaining between them. In DNA form, the CDR3 reads TGCAGCGCCAGCGCCCGGGGGATGGGAAACACCATATATTTT. Encoded protein: CSASARGMGNTIYF.

The rearrangement uses TRBV11-2 and TRBJ2-1, with D hard to call. V dropped 5 bases and J dropped 2 bases, with 13 bases sitting between them. The germline CDR1 and CDR2 sequences are SGHAT and FQNNGV. The CDR3 length is 15 residues. CDR3 loop: CASSTHTFPYNEQFF. CDR3 nucleotides: TGTGCCAGCAGCACTCATACGTTCCCCTACAATGAGCAGTTCTTC.

Concerning this clone itself: At the DNA level, this CDR3 is encoded by other sequences in the same sample as well. The genes are TRBV6-1 and TRBJ1-2; TRBD1 is a possible D gene (6 bases). The V end was cut by 6 bases, the J end by 4 bases, with 12 bases between. Germline CDR1 reads MNHNS; CDR2 reads SASEGT. The CDR3 totals 13 residues. The DNA of the CDR3 is TGTGCCAGCAGGAACAGGGAACCCTATGGCTACACCTTC. Translating gives CASRNREPYGYTF.

This sequence joins TRBV10-1 and TRBJ1-6, with D possibly matching TRBD1 (6 bases). The CDR3 covers 14 residues. V gave up 3 bases and J gave up 8 bases, with 11 bases separating them. Germline CDR1 is WNHNN and CDR2 is SYGVQD (reference sequence). CDR3 protein: CASSEDRYDSPLHF. CDR3 DNA sequence: TGCGCCAGCAGTGAAGACAGGTACGATTCACCCCTCCACTTT.

The chain combines TRBV6-5 with TRBJ1-4, with a possible D match to TRBD1 (6 bases). Trimming shortened V by 6 bases and J by 7 bases, and 9 bases separated the two germline ends. CDR1 MNHEY and CDR2 SVGAGI come from the germline V gene. CDR3 length: 12 amino acids. The CDR3 DNA reads as TGTGCCAGCAGACAGGGTGGTGAAAAACTGTTTTTT. It yields the protein CASRQGGEKLFF.

The gene calls are TRBV27 and TRBJ2-2; 9 bases fit TRBD1. The junction had 9 bases not matched to a gene; V was cut back by 4 bases and J by 6 bases. Looked up from germline, CDR1 is MNHEY and CDR2 is SMNVEV (reference sequence). CDR3 length: 16 residues. The CDR3 nucleotides read TGTGCCAGCAGTTCGAGGGACAGGGTATTGGCCGGGGAGCTGTTTTTT. Translation: CASSSRDRVLAGELFF.